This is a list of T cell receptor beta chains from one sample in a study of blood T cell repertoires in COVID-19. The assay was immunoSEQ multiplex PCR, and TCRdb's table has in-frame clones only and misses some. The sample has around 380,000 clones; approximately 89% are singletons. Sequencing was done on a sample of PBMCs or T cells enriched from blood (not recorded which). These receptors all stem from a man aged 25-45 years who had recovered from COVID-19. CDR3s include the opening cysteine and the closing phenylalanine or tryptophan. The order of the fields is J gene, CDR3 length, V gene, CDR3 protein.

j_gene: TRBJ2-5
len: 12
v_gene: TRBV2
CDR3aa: CASKGQGETQYF

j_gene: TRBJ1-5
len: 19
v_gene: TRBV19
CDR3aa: CASSIGPGQGAQSNQPQHF

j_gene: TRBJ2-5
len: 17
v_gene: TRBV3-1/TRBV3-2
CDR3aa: CASSLPRETGAAEAQYF

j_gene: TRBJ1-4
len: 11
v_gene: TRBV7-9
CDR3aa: CASKGGEKLFF

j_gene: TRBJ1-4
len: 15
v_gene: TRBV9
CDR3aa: CASSVRGELDEKLFF

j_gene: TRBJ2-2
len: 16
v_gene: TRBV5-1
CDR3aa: CASSYEGQGRTGELFF

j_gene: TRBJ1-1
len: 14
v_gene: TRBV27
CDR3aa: CASSLRGPGTEAFF

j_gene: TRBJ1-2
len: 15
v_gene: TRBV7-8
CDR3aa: CASSLKRTGSNGYTF

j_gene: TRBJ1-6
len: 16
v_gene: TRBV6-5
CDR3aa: CASSYSRGGGNSPLHF

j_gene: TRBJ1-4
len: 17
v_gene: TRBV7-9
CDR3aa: CASSLSGWQGSNEKLFF

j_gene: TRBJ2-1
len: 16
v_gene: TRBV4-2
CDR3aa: CASSQEGTSATNEQFF

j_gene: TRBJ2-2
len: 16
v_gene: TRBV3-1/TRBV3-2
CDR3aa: CASSQAAGRVAGELFF

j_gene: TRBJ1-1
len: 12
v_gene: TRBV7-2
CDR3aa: CASSLRGTEAFF

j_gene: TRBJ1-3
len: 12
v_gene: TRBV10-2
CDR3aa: CAKRDSGNTIYF

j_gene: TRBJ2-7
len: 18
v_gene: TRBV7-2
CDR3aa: CASSSKGTSGGKQDEQYF

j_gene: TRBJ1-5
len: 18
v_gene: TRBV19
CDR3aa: CASSIVRQGAISNQPQHF

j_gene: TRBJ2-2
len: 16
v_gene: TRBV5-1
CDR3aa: CASSSGTGYLAGELFF

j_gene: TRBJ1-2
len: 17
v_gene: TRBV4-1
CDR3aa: CASSQEYFGEANYGYTF

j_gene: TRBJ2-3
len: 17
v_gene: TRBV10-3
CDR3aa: CAISESMGLAMTDTQYF

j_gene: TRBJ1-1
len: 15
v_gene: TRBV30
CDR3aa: CAWSPGGGQRTEAFF

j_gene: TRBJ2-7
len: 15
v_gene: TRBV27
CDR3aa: CASSLSADPSYEQYF

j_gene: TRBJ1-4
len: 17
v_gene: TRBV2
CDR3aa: CASSRYLQGAGGEKLFF

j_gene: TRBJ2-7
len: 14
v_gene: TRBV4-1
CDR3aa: CASSQVNKAYEQYF

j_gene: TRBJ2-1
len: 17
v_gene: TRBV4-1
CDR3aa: CASSQIQTGSSYNEQFF

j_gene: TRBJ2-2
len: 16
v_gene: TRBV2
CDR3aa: CASRVAGGPLTGELFF

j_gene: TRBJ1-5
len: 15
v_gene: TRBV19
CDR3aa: CASRPQGVLVQPQHF

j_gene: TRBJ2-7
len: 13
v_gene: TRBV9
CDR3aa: CASSVEQGYEQYF

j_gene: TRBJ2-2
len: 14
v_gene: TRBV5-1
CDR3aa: CASSVGAGTGELFF

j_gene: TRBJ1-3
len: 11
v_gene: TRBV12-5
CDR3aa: CASGLGKAAFF

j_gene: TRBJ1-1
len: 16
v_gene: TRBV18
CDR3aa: CASSPAGRAESFGAFF

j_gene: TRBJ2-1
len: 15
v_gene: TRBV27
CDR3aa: CASSLYFRGGLEQFF

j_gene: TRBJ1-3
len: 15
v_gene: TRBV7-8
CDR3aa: CASSLVQGPGNTIYF

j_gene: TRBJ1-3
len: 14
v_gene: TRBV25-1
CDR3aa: CASSEPAGGNTIYF

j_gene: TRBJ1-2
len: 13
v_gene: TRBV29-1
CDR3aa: CSVEDLEVHGYTF

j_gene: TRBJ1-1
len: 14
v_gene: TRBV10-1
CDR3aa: CASSGGSPTAEAFF

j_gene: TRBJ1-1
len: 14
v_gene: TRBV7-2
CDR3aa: CASSLNRAGTEAFF

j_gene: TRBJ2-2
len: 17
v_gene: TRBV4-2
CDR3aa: CASSQDVGQGASGELFF

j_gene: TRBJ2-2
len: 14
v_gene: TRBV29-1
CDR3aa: CSVPVREGTGELFF

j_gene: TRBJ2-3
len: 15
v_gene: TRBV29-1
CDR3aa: CSVEVGDFSTDTQYF

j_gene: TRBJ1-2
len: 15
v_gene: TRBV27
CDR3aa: CASSSRDRASYGYTF

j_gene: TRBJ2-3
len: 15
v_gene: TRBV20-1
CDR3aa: CSASFGGAGADTQYF

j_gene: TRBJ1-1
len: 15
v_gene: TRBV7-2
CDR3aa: CASSLYGTGNTEAFF